This T cell receptor (beta chain) was captured by sequencing in a study of cytomegalovirus exposure and HLA in healthy donors. About the study: Earlier, roughly 120 million unique TCR beta sequences were recovered from around 180 million T cells by an analysis.

Losses at the gene ends were 1 base for V and 2 bases for J; bases not matched to a gene: 4. The CDR3 spans 15 residues. Germline loops: CDR1 LGHNA, CDR2 YSLEER. PCR involved 60 Vbeta and 13 Jbeta primers. The table came from immunoSEQ multiplex PCR; TCRdb's copy has only in-frame clones and leaves some out. The table has roughly 200,000 clones, about 89% seen once; the top ten hold roughly 0.99%. Study conclusions and caveats: No immune exposure information besides CMV serostatus was available. Reported results showed that the classifier diagnosed cytomegalovirus status with high specificity and sensitivity.

Remarks on this clone: Its antigen is not identified.

This receptor was taken from a woman between 18 and 29 years old in good health and CMV-seronegative. Source material: PBMCs. This rearrangement joins TRBV4-3 to TRBJ2-7, with TRBD2 identical over 8 bases. CDR3 residues: CASSQVLAGTYEQYF. For the CDR3, the DNA is TGCGCCAGCAGCCAAGTCCTAGCGGGCACCTACGAGCAGTACTTC.